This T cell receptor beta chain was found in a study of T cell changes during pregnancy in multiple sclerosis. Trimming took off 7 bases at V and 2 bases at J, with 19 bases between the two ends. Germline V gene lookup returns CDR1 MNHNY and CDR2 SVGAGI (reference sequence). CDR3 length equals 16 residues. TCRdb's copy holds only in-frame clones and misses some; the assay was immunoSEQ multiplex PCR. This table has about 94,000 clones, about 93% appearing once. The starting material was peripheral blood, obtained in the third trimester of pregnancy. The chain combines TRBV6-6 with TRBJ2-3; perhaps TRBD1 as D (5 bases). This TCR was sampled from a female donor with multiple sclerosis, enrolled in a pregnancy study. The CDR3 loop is CASTKEPTDSTDTQYF. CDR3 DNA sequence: TGTGCCAGCACCAAGGAGCCGACAGATTCCACAGATACGCAGTATTTT.